This is a list of T cell receptor beta chains from one sample in a study of T cells in Graves' hyperthyroidism and ophthalmopathy. TCRdb re-called the multiplex PCR reads through MiXCR, storing one row per CDR3 protein. The sample includes 300,000 to 350,000 distinct CDR3 sequences, over 15% of them seen just once. The sequencing input was blood. These receptors came from a woman in her forties or fifties with Graves' hyperthyroidism. The CDR3 runs from the conserved cysteine through the conserved F or W. D genes are given only for firm matches. Some rows have no size entry. The others give once, few or many, or a class for an expanded clone.

j_gene,abundance,d_gene,v_gene,CDR3aa,CDR3nt
TRBJ2-5,-,-,TRBV9,CASSASTSKTQYF,TGTGCCAGCAGCGCTTCCACTAGCAAGACCCAGTACTTC
TRBJ2-1,-,TRBD2,TRBV7-3,CASSPGTSGMEFF,TGTGCCAGCAGCCCCGGGACTAGCGGGATGGAGTTCTTC
TRBJ2-5,many,-,TRBV3-1,CASSPRTSSQETQYF,TGTGCCAGCAGCCCCCGTACTAGCAGCCAAGAGACCCAGTACTTC
TRBJ1-2,-,TRBD1,TRBV6-1,CASSLTGDGGYTF,TGTGCCAGCAGCTTAACAGGGGACGGCGGCTACACCTTC
TRBJ2-5,-,-,TRBV6-2/TRBV6-3,CASRLQGQETQYF,TGTGCCAGCAGACTCCAAGGGCAAGAGACCCAGTACTTC
TRBJ2-7,-,-,TRBV10-2,CASSDPGLDEQYF,TGCGCCAGCAGTGATCCCGGACTCGACGAGCAGTACTTC
TRBJ1-2,few,-,TRBV6-1,CASSTRVVDYGYTF,TGTGCCAGCAGTACACGGGTTGTGGACTATGGCTACACCTTC
TRBJ1-2,-,-,TRBV20-1,CSAVDDGNYGYTF,TGCAGTGCAGTAGACGACGGAAATTATGGCTACACCTTC
TRBJ2-5,many,TRBD1,TRBV6-1,CASRGQRRETQYF,TGTGCCAGCAGGGGACAGCGAAGGGAGACCCAGTACTTC
TRBJ1-1,-,-,TRBV27,CASSFLTGNTEAFF,TGTGCCAGCAGTTTCCTGACGGGGAACACTGAAGCTTTCTTT
TRBJ1-6,few,-,TRBV7-9,CASSPGGPGSPLHF,TGTGCCAGCAGCCCCGGGGGTCCAGGGTCACCCCTCCACTTT
TRBJ1-1,-,-,TRBV6-2/TRBV6-3,CASRGKGWAEAFF,TGTGCCAGCAGGGGGAAGGGGTGGGCTGAAGCTTTCTTT
TRBJ2-1,few,-,TRBV9,CASSVVSGRDEQFF,TGTGCCAGCAGCGTAGTGTCCGGTCGTGATGAGCAGTTCTTC
TRBJ2-7,-,-,TRBV20-1,CSASVGYEQYF,TGCAGTGCTAGTGTGGGGTACGAGCAGTACTTC
TRBJ1-5,few,-,TRBV19,CASSIGPGGNQPQHF,TGTGCCAGTAGTATAGGACCGGGCGGCAATCAGCCCCAGCATTTT
TRBJ2-1,many,TRBD2,TRBV5-1,CASSLAGSGGLNYNEQFF,TGCGCCAGCAGCTTGGCTGGTAGCGGGGGGTTAAATTACAATGAGCAGTTCTTC
TRBJ2-1,-,-,TRBV6-5,CASSYSGNYNEQFF,TGTGCCAGCAGTTACTCGGGGAACTACAATGAGCAGTTCTTC
TRBJ1-1,-,-,TRBV10-3,CAISERGGSADTEAFF,TGTGCCATCAGTGAGCGTGGGGGGTCTGCGGACACTGAAGCTTTCTTT
TRBJ2-1,many,TRBD2,TRBV27,CASSGRGGRSYNEQFF,TGTGCCAGCAGTGGTCGCGGCGGGAGGAGTTACAATGAGCAGTTCTTC
TRBJ2-4,many,-,TRBV27,CASSLSRGSKNIQYF,TGTGCCAGCAGTTTAAGCCGTGGGTCAAAAAACATTCAGTACTTC
TRBJ1-2,few,-,TRBV5-1,CASSLRQGGYTF,TGCGCCAGCAGCTTGAGGCAAGGCGGCTACACCTTC
TRBJ1-2,few,-,TRBV9,CASSVWGGANYGYTF,TGTGCCAGCAGCGTTTGGGGAGGGGCTAACTATGGCTACACCTTC
TRBJ1-4,-,TRBD1,TRBV6-1,CASSRGQGRKKLFF,TGTGCCAGCAGTAGGGGACAGGGGCGGAAAAAACTGTTTTTT
TRBJ2-3,many,-,TRBV6-2/TRBV6-3,CASSYSTPPSYTDTQYF,TGTGCCAGCAGTTACTCGACGCCCCCATCATACACAGATACGCAGTATTTT